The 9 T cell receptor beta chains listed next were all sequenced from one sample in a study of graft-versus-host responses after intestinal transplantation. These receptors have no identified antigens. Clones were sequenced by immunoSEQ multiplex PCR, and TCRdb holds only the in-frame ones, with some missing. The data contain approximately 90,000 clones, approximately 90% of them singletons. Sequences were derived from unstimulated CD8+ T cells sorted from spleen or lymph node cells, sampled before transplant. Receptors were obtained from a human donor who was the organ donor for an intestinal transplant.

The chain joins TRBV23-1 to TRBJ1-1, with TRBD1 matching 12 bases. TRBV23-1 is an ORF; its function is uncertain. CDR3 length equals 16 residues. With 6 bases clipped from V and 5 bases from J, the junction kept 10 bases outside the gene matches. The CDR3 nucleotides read TGCGCCAGCAGCACCGGGACAGGGGGCGAAGGTACTGAAGCTTTCTTT. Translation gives CASSTGTGGEGTEAFF.

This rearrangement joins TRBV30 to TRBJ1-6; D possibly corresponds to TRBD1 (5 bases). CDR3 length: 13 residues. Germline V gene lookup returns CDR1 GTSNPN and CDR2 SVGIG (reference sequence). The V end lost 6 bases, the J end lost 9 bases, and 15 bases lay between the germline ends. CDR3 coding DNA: TGTGCCTGTATGCGGGGGATTGGTTCACCCCTCCACTTT. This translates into CACMRGIGSPLHF.

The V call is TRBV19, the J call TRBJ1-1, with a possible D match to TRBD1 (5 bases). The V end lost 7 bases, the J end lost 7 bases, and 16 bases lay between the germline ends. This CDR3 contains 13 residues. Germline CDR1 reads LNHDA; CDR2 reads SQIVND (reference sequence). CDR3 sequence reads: CASKGPGSDEAFF. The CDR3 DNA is TGTGCCAGTAAGGGGCCGGGTAGTGATGAAGCTTTCTTT.

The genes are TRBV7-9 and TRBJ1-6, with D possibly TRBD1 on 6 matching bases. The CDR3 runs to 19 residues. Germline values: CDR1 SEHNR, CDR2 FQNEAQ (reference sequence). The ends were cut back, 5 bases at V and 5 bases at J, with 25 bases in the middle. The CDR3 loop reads CASSPKGGVSRSDNSPLHF. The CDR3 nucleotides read TGTGCCAGCAGCCCAAAGGGGGGGGTGTCGAGGTCGGATAATTCACCCCTCCACTTT.

Here the CDR3 reads CASSQETSSGYEQYF. CDR3 coding DNA: TGCGCCAGCAGCCAAGAAACCTCGTCGGGCTACGAGCAGTACTTC. V usage is TRBV4-1 and J usage is TRBJ2-7, with D hard to call. CDR3 length equals 15 residues. V was trimmed by 0 bases and J by 3 bases, leaving 12 bases between them. Germline loops: CDR1 MGHRA, CDR2 YSYEKL.

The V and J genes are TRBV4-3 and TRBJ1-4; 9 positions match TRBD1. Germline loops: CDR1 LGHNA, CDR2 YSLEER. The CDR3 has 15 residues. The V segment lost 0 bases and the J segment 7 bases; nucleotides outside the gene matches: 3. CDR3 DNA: TGCGCCAGCAGCCAAGAGAACAGGGGGCGTGAAAAACTGTTTTTT. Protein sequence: CASSQENRGREKLFF.

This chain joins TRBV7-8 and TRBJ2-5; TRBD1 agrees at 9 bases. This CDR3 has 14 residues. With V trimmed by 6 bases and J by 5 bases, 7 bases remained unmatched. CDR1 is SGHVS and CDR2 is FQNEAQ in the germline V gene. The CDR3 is CASRSNRGHETQYF. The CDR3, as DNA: TGTGCCAGCAGGTCCAACAGGGGGCACGAGACCCAGTACTTC.

The CDR3 spells CASSSGQSNQPQHF. Here the CDR3 DNA reads TGTGCCAGCAGCTCCGGACAGAGCAATCAGCCCCAGCATTTT. This sequence joins TRBV7-8 and TRBJ1-5; the D gene is possibly TRBD1 (6 bases). CDR1 SGHVS and CDR2 FQNEAQ come from the germline V gene. V was pared by 4 bases and J by 1 base, with 8 bases between. This CDR3 comprises 14 residues.

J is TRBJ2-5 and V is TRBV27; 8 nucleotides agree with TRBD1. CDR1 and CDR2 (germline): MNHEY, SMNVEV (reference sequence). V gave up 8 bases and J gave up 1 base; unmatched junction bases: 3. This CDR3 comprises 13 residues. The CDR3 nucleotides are TGTGCCAGCTGGACAGGGCGCCAAGAGACCCAGTACTTC. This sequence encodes CASWTGRQETQYF.